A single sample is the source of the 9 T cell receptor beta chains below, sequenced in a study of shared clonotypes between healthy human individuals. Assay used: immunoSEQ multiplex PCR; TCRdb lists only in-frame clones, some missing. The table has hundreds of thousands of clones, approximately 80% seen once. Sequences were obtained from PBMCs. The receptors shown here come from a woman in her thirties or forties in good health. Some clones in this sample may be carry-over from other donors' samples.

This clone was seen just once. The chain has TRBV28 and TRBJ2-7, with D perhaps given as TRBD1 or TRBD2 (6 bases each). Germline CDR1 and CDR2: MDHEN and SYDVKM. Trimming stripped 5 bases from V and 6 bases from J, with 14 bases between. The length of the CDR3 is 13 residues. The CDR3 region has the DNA TGTGCCAGCAGTCCCCCCGGGGGCGCCGAGCAGTACTTC. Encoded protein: CASSPPGGAEQYF.

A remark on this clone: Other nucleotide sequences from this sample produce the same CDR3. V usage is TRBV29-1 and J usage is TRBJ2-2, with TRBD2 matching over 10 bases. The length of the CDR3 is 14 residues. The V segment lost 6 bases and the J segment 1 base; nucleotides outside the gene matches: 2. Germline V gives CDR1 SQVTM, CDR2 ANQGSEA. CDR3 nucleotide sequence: TGCAGCGTGCGGACTAGCGGGAACACCGGGGAGCTGTTTTTT. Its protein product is CSVRTSGNTGELFF.

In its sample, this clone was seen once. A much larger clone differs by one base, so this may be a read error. The CDR3 protein is CASSLDSGNQETRYF. DNA of the CDR3: TGTGCCAGCAGCTTGGATAGCGGGAACCAAGAGACCCGGTACTTC. The chain recombines TRBV5-4 with TRBJ2-5; 8 positions agree with TRBD2. Per the germline V gene, CDR1 is SGHNT and CDR2 is YYREEE (reference sequence). The CDR3 spans 15 residues. The full variable domain, its missing parts supplied by reference TRBV5-4 and TRBJ2-5, is ETGVTQSPTHLIKTRGQQVTLRCSSQSGHNTVSWYQQALGQGPQFIFQYYREEENGRGNFPPRFSGLQFPNYSSELNVNALELDDSALYLCASSLDSGNQETRYFGPGTRLLVL.

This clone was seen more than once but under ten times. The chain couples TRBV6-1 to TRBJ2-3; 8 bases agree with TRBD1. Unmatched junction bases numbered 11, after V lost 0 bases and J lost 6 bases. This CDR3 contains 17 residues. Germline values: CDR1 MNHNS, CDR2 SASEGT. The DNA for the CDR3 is TGTGCCAGCAGTGAAGCTACACTGGGACAGGTGAAGGATACGCAGTATTTT. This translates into CASSEATLGQVKDTQYF.

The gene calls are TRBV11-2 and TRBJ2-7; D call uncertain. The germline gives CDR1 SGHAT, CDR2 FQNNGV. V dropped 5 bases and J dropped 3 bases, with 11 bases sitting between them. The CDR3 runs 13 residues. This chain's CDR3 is CASSQSDGYEQYF. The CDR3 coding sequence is TGTGCCAGCAGCCAGTCGGACGGCTACGAGCAGTACTTC.

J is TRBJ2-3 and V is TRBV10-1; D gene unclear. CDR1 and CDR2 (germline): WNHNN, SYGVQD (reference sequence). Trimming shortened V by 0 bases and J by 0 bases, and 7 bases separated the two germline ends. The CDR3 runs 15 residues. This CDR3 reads CASSESTASTDTQYF. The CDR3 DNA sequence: TGCGCCAGCAGTGAGTCCACAGCTAGCACAGATACGCAGTATTTT.

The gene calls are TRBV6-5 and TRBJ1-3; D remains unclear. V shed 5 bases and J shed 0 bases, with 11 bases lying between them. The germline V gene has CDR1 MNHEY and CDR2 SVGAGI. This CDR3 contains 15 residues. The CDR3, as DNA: TGTGCCAGCAGTCCTGCGGGGAGCTCTGGAAACACCATATATTTT. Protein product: CASSPAGSSGNTIYF.

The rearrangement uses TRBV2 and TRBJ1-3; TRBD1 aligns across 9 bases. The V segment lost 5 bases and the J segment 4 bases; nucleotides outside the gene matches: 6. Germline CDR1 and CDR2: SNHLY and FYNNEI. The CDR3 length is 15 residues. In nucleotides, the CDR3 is TGTGCCAGCAGTTTTTTCGGGACAGGGGGAAACACCATATATTTT. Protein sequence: CASSFFGTGGNTIYF.

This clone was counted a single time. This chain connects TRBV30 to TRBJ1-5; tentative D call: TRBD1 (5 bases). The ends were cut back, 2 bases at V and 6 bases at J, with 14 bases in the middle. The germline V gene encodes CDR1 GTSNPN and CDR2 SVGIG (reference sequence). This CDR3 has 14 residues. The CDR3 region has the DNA TGTGCCTGGAGTATTGGTCTCAGGGTTCAGCCCCAGCATTTT. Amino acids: CAWSIGLRVQPQHF.